The source of this T cell receptor (beta chain) is a study of T cell responses to AZD1222 COVID-19 vaccine. Germline CDR1 KGHSH, CDR2 LQKENI. This CDR3 spans 16 amino acids. V shed 2 bases and J 6 bases; nucleotides not matched to a gene: 7. Profiling relied on immunoSEQ multiplex PCR, and the TCRdb table lists in-frame clones only, not all of them. Here the sample spans about 120,000 clones, 80% to 90% being singletons. The clonotype comes from an adult in good health. The V gene is TRBV18, the J gene TRBJ2-2, with 9 bases identical to TRBD1. This sample comprised peripheral blood, obtained on day 0 of AZD1222 vaccination. DNA of the CDR3: TGTGCCAGCTCACCAGCTATACAGGGGGCTGCCGGGGAGCTGTTTTTT. The encoded protein is CASSPAIQGAAGELFF.